Below are 23 T cell receptor beta chains sequenced from a single sample in a study of blood T cell repertoires in COVID-19. The table came from immunoSEQ multiplex PCR; TCRdb's copy has only in-frame clones and leaves some out. The sample includes some 150,000 clones, about 90% of them seen just once. Material: peripheral blood. The receptor source for this set is a human donor in a cohort sampled during active COVID-19.

The chain recombines TRBV7-2 with TRBJ2-7; 7 bases match TRBD1. V shed 4 bases, J shed 5 bases, and the junction held 11 bases outside the gene matches. CDR3 size: 15 residues. CDR1 and CDR2 (germline): SGHTA, FQGNSA. CDR3 region: CASSSRRQGAHEQYF. The CDR3 bases are TGTGCCAGCAGCTCTAGAAGACAGGGAGCCCACGAGCAGTACTTC.

This sequence joins TRBV30 and TRBJ1-3, with D perhaps TRBD1 (6 bases). This CDR3 comprises 13 residues. Germline CDR1 and CDR2: GTSNPN and SVGIG (reference sequence). The V and J ends lost 1 base and 4 bases respectively, with 8 bases between them. The CDR3: CAWSAQGGNTIYF. CDR3 sequence (DNA): TGTGCCTGGAGTGCCCAGGGGGGAAACACCATATATTTT. Filled out from reference TRBV30 and TRBJ1-3, the complete variable domain reads SQTIHQWPATLVQPVGSPLSLECTVEGTSNPNLYWYRQAAGRGLQLLFYSVGIGQISSEVPQNLSASRPQDRQFILSSKKLLLSDSGFYLCAWSAQGGNTIYFGEGSWLTVV.

This chain uses TRBV15 with TRBJ1-5, with a weak D call TRBD1 (5 bases). The germline V gene encodes CDR1 LNHNV and CDR2 YYDKDF (reference sequence). Trimming left V 1 base short and J 5 bases short, with 15 bases between. The CDR3 length is 16 residues. For the CDR3, the DNA is TGTGCCACCAGCAGAGTGGTGGGGCGACGGGATCAGCCCCAGCATTTT. Its translation is CATSRVVGRRDQPQHF.

This sequence joins TRBV5-1 and TRBJ2-7; 7 bases agree with TRBD1. From germline, CDR1 is SGHRS and CDR2 YFSETQ. V was clipped by 4 bases and J by 2 bases; unmatched bases: 3. The CDR3 runs to 13 residues. CDR3 nucleotides: TGCGCCAGCAGCCTTACAGGGGCCTACGAGCAGTACTTC. This gives the protein CASSLTGAYEQYF.

The chain couples TRBV5-5 to TRBJ1-1, with D possibly matching TRBD1 (6 bases). The CDR3 contains 15 residues. Germline CDR1 is SGHKS and CDR2 is YYEKEE (reference sequence). The V and J ends lost 2 bases and 6 bases respectively, with 17 bases between them. CDR3 in amino acids: CASSFSETGAPEAFF. The CDR3 DNA sequence: TGTGCCAGCAGCTTTTCGGAGACAGGTGCCCCTGAAGCTTTCTTT.

This chain joins TRBV19 and TRBJ1-5, with TRBD1 as a possible D gene (5 bases). The CDR3 has 17 amino acids. Per germline, CDR1 LNHDA and CDR2 SQIVND (reference sequence). V was trimmed by 2 bases and J by 4 bases, leaving 18 bases between them. The DNA for the CDR3 is TGTGCCAGTAGTATAAGCGATCCATGGGGCCGAAATCAGCCCCAGCATTTT. Translation: CASSISDPWGRNQPQHF.

The chain employs TRBV5-6 and TRBJ2-3; D is perhaps TRBD1 (6 bases). Deletions cut 5 bases from V and 2 bases from J, with 12 bases between. Germline-derived CDR1 and CDR2 are SGHDT and YYEEEE. There are 14 residues in the CDR3. In DNA, the CDR3 is TGTGCCAGCAGAGACAGGCAGTTCACAGATACGCAGTATTTT. Its translation: CASRDRQFTDTQYF.

A note on this clone: This same CDR3 is encoded by further DNA sequences in the sample. The gene calls are TRBV7-2 and TRBJ2-2, with TRBD2 matching 10 bases. This CDR3 has 16 amino acids. Germline V gene sequence: CDR1 SGHTA, CDR2 FQGNSA. The J segment lost 6 bases and the V segment lost 1 base, leaving 5 bases of the junction unmatched. In DNA, the CDR3 is TGTGCCAGCAGCTTAGTAGCGGGAGGTTACGCCGGGGAGCTGTTTTTT. Encoded protein: CASSLVAGGYAGELFF.

This clone was counted once. J is TRBJ2-3 and V is TRBV6-5; D is perhaps TRBD1 (5 bases). The CDR3 covers 15 residues. Germline CDR1 is MNHEY and CDR2 is SVGAGI. The germline V and J ends were trimmed by 1 base and 2 bases, with 10 bases remaining between them. CDR3 residues: CASSYYLGPTDTQYF. CDR3 nucleotides: TGTGCCAGCAGTTACTATCTGGGGCCCACAGATACGCAGTATTTT.

The chain carries TRBV24-1 and TRBJ2-7; 15 bases fit TRBD2. V was pared by 3 bases and J by 9 bases, with 5 bases of the junction left unmatched. This CDR3 comprises 15 residues. Germline V lookup: CDR1 KGHDR, CDR2 SFDVKD. CDR3 loop: CATSDPRTSGRVQYF. In DNA form, the CDR3 reads TGTGCCACCAGTGATCCCCGGACTAGCGGGAGGGTGCAGTACTTC.

The genes are TRBV30 and TRBJ2-5, with 8 bases fitting TRBD1. The length of the CDR3 is 14 residues. The J segment lost 4 bases and the V segment lost 7 bases, leaving 11 bases of the junction unmatched. Per the germline V gene, CDR1 is GTSNPN and CDR2 is SVGIG (reference sequence). CDR3 amino acids: CALLRTGRRETQYF. CDR3 nucleotide sequence: TGTGCCTTATTGAGGACAGGGCGGAGAGAGACCCAGTACTTC.

The rearrangement joins TRBV5-6 to TRBJ1-2; D is perhaps TRBD1 (5 bases). CDR3 length equals 16 residues. Trimming took off 6 bases at V and 4 bases at J, with 22 bases between the two ends. The germline CDR1 and CDR2 sequences are SGHDT and YYEEEE. CDR3 coding DNA: TGTGCCAGCACCCTGCGGGGGAACGAACGTATCTATGGCTACACCTTC. It encodes CASTLRGNERIYGYTF.

The rearrangement links TRBV19 to TRBJ2-4, with a weak D call TRBD2 (6 bases). CDR3 length: 15 amino acids. V lost 6 bases and J 5 bases, leaving 17 bases between the germline ends. CDR1 is LNHDA and CDR2 is SQIVND in the germline V gene (reference sequence). Written as DNA, the CDR3 is TGTGCCAGTAGCAGGAGGGTCACGGATCAAAACATTCAGTACTTC. Protein product: CASSRRVTDQNIQYF.

The CDR3, as DNA: TGTGCCAGCTCACCATCAGGGGGCTCCTACGAGCAGTACTTC. Translated: CASSPSGGSYEQYF. The V gene is TRBV18, the J gene TRBJ2-7; 7 nucleotides match TRBD1. V lost 2 bases, J lost 0 bases, and 1 base stayed unmatched. Per the germline V gene, CDR1 is KGHSH and CDR2 is LQKENI. The CDR3 runs 14 residues.

The V and J genes are TRBV9 and TRBJ2-5; 9 nucleotides line up with TRBD1. Germline CDR1 and CDR2: SGDLS and YYNGEE. The CDR3 is made up of 17 amino acids. After removal of 0 bases from V and 1 base from J, the junction contained 7 bases not matched to a gene. This CDR3 is CASSVGFWDRAQETQYF. CDR3 nucleotides: TGTGCCAGCAGCGTAGGATTTTGGGACAGGGCCCAAGAGACCCAGTACTTC.

The chain carries TRBV12-3 or TRBV12-4 and TRBJ1-1; no firm D call. CDR3 length: 13 amino acids. Trimming took off 3 bases at V and 8 bases at J, with 13 bases between the two ends. The DNA for the CDR3 is TGTGCCAGCAGTTTTTCGGGAGCGAGAGAAGCTTTCTTT. It codes for CASSFSGAREAFF.

V usage is TRBV4-3 and J usage is TRBJ1-2; D may be TRBD1 (5 bases). This CDR3 contains 17 residues. Germline assignment: CDR1 LGHNA and CDR2 YSLEER. The V end was cut by 0 bases, the J end by 4 bases, with 18 bases between. CDR3 DNA: TGCGCCAGCAGCCAAGATCCCACTGGGGCTAGTAGCTATGGCTACACCTTC. The encoded protein is CASSQDPTGASSYGYTF.

V is TRBV19 and J is TRBJ2-1; the match to TRBD1 covers 8 bases. This CDR3 spans 14 amino acids. The V and J ends lost 3 bases and 5 bases, in that order; junction bases with no gene match: 3. Germline CDR1 is LNHDA and CDR2 is SQIVND (reference sequence). This CDR3 is CASSIQGADNEQFF. CDR3 DNA: TGTGCCAGTAGTATCCAGGGGGCTGACAATGAGCAGTTCTTC.

This chain uses TRBV3-1 (or the pseudogene TRBV3-2) with TRBJ2-5, with D unresolved. This CDR3 has 13 residues. V lost 0 bases to trimming and J lost 5 bases, with 7 bases between them. Germline V lookup: CDR1 LGHDT, CDR2 YNNKEL (reference sequence). The CDR3 nucleotides are TGTGCCAGCAGCCAAGATATGAGGGAGACCCAGTACTTC. Translating it yields CASSQDMRETQYF.

The genes are TRBV11-2 and TRBJ1-6, with D possibly matching TRBD1 (5 bases). V lost 5 bases and J lost 8, with 19 bases in between. Per germline, CDR1 SGHAT and CDR2 FQNNGV. This CDR3 comprises 16 residues. The DNA of the CDR3 is TGTGCCAGCAGCAAAAGGCCCGACGGGGGGGATTCACCCCTCCACTTT. Residues: CASSKRPDGGDSPLHF.

This chain uses TRBV5-8 with TRBJ1-1, with 7 bases identical to TRBD1. Germline V gene data show CDR1 as SGHTS and CDR2 as YDEGEE. This CDR3 has 15 amino acids. After removal of 0 bases from V and 4 bases from J, the junction contained 6 bases not matched to a gene. The CDR3 loop reads CASSLGDRVFTEAFF. In nucleotides, the CDR3 is TGTGCCAGCAGCTTGGGTGACAGGGTGTTCACTGAAGCTTTCTTT. Full variable domain (remainder filled in from reference TRBV5-8 and TRBJ1-1): EAGVTQSPTHLIKTRGQQATLRCSPISGHTSVYWYQQALGLGLQFLLWYDEGEERNRGNFPPRFSGRQFPNYSSELNVNALELEDSALYLCASSLGDRVFTEAFFGQGTRLTVV.

The J gene is TRBJ1-4, the V gene TRBV6-2 or TRBV6-3; no reliable D call. Germline V CDR1 and CDR2: MNHEY, SVGEGT. V was shortened by 5 bases and J by 5 bases, with 15 bases between the two germline ends. This CDR3 spans 15 amino acids. CDR3 residues: CASSNQIPLNEKLFF. In DNA, the CDR3 is TGTGCCAGCAGTAACCAGATTCCCTTGAATGAAAAACTGTTTTTT.

The chain uses TRBV3-1 (or the pseudogene TRBV3-2) and TRBJ2-1; maybe TRBD2 (5 bases). The V and J ends lost 0 bases and 3 bases respectively, with 18 bases between them. This CDR3 region has 18 residues. Germline V gene lookup returns CDR1 LGHDT and CDR2 YNNKEL (reference sequence). The CDR3 sequence is CASSQERARGGLYNEQFF. The CDR3 coding sequence is TGTGCCAGCAGCCAAGAAAGGGCACGGGGTGGGCTCTACAATGAGCAGTTCTTC.